One and the same sample provided the 10 T cell receptor beta chains below, sequenced in a study of T-cell reconstitution after alpha-beta-depleted transplantation in children. A library of TCRbeta sequences, prepared with unique molecular identifiers, was generated. One entry per CDR3 protein results from TCRdb running MiXCR on the PCR reads. This sample has some 600,000 distinct CDR3 sequences, with 10% to 15% found just once. This material consisted of PBMCs, mostly from graft donor cells, taken 360 days after TCRalphabeta/CD19-depleted stem cell transplant. The receptors come from a male patient younger than 18 who had a stem cell transplant for acute myeloid leukemia, so the T cells may come from the graft donor.

This clonotype has a handful of counts. One junction end disagrees with the germline gene, perhaps due to a read error. This chain uses TRBV25-1 with TRBJ2-7, with 10 bases that match TRBD2. There are 13 residues in the CDR3. In germline, CDR1 is MGHDK, CDR2 SYGVNS. The CDR3 sequence is CASSEFSSGSIQF. CDR3 bases: TGTGCCAGCAGTGAATTTTCTAGCGGGAGTATCCAATTC.

In its sample, this clonotype was seen a few times. This sequence joins TRBV4-3 and TRBJ2-1, with 7 bases matching TRBD2. Germline CDR1 LGHNA, CDR2 YSLEER. The CDR3 consists of 13 residues. V lost 0 bases to trimming and J lost 11 bases; unmatched junction nucleotides: 4. In nucleotides, the CDR3 is TGCGCCAGCAGCCAAGAGGGGAGGGCCAAGCAGTTCTTC. It translates to CASSQEGRAKQFF.

This clonotype was counted many times. The chain is built from TRBV9 and TRBJ1-1; D not certain. Germline V gene sequence: CDR1 SGDLS, CDR2 YYNGEE. This CDR3 spans 13 amino acids. V lost 1 base and J 0 bases, leaving 4 bases between the germline ends. CDR3 region: CASSVHMNTEAFF. The CDR3, as DNA: TGTGCCAGCAGCGTACATATGAACACTGAAGCTTTCTTT.

The table lists this clonotype with a few counts. The V and J genes are TRBV12-3 or TRBV12-4 and TRBJ2-1; 10 positions agree with TRBD2. V shed 6 bases, J shed 7 bases, and the junction held 9 bases outside the gene matches. This CDR3 contains 15 residues. The CDR3 region is CASSSGTSVLNEQFF. The CDR3 bases are TGTGCCAGCAGCTCCGGGACTAGCGTACTGAATGAGCAGTTCTTC.

The chain joins TRBV7-2 to TRBJ2-5; D gene unclear. The V gene's germline CDR1 is SGHTA and CDR2 FQGNSA. The CDR3 extends over 13 amino acids. With 1 base removed from V and 9 bases from J, the gap between germline ends came to 12 bases. As DNA, the CDR3 is TGTGCCAGCAGCTTAGACCGGATGGGTGCCCAGTACTTC. It encodes CASSLDRMGAQYF.

The CDR3 DNA follows: TGTGCCAGCAGTTTACCTACTAGCGGGAATACCTACGAGCAGTACTTC. Protein product: CASSLPTSGNTYEQYF. The chain uses TRBV28 and TRBJ2-7; TRBD2 matches 10 bases. This CDR3 region has 16 residues. J gave up 2 bases and V 2 bases, and 6 bases lay outside the gene matches. Germline loops: CDR1 MDHEN, CDR2 SYDVKM. The variable domain in full, with the rest retrieved from reference TRBV28 and TRBJ2-7, is DVKVTQSSRYLVKRTGEKVFLECVQDMDHENMFWYRQDPGLGLRLIYFSYDVKMKEKGDIPEGYSVSREKKERFSLILESASTNQTSMYLCASSLPTSGNTYEQYFGPGTRLTVT.

The chain links TRBV20-1 to TRBJ2-5, with TRBD2 matching over 7 bases. This CDR3 has 14 amino acids. V gave up 0 bases and J gave up 5 bases; unmatched junction bases: 6. Germline loops: CDR1 DFQATT, CDR2 SNEGSKA (reference sequence). CDR3 DNA: TGCAGTGCTAGAGATTGGGAGGGGCCGGAGACCCAGTACTTC. Its protein product is CSARDWEGPETQYF.

This sequence joins TRBV14 and TRBJ2-3, with D perhaps TRBD2 (6 bases). V dropped 0 bases and J dropped 0 bases, with 10 bases sitting between them. The CDR3 has 16 residues. The V gene's germline CDR1 is SGHDN and CDR2 FVKESK. CDR3 nucleotides: TGTGCCAGCAGCCAAGACGGTGCGGGGAGCACAGATACGCAGTATTTT. It codes for CASSQDGAGSTDTQYF.

A few counts support this clonotype. J is TRBJ2-7 and V is TRBV4-3; perhaps TRBD1 as D (5 bases). The CDR3 has 18 residues. Per germline, CDR1 LGHNA and CDR2 YSLEER. The germline V and J ends were trimmed by 0 bases and 3 bases, with 21 bases remaining between them. CDR3: CASSQDIPRAGQNYEQYF. The CDR3 DNA follows: TGCGCCAGCAGCCAAGATATCCCTCGGGCAGGGCAGAACTACGAGCAGTACTTC.

In this sample, this clonotype turned up a few times. J is TRBJ2-7 and V is TRBV29-1; D unresolved. V lost 6 bases to trimming and J lost 3 bases, with 9 bases between them. This CDR3 is 11 amino acids long. The germline V gene has CDR1 SQVTM and CDR2 ANQGSEA. Here the CDR3 reads CSVVTFYEQYF. For the CDR3, the DNA is TGCAGCGTGGTGACTTTCTACGAGCAGTACTTC.